One TCR beta chain is described in this entry. The antigen is undetermined. The data derive from a study of T cell responses to AZD1222 COVID-19 vaccine. The germline gives CDR1 SGHTA, CDR2 FQGNSA. The V end was cut by 5 bases, the J end by 6 bases, with 13 bases between. CDR3 length equals 13 residues. Study-wide findings and caveats: AZD1222 recipients seropositive at baseline numbered only five or six. Recipients of two AZD1222 doses showed rising Spike-specific TCR breadth and depth. In a largely white British group with more females than males, clonal diversity was possibly underestimated. Dominant at 160-218 and 743-854, vaccine-associated CD4 TCRs also spanned spike.

Profiling relied on immunoSEQ multiplex PCR, and the TCRdb table lists in-frame clones only, not all of them. Among about 110,000 clones, about 86% were seen once, and the ten largest hold over 3%. The TCR sequence derives from an adult in good health. Source: peripheral blood, taken on day 0 of AZD1222 vaccination. The rearrangement uses TRBV7-2 and TRBJ1-2; a possible D gene is TRBD1 (5 bases). The CDR3 region has the DNA TGTGCCAGCAGCCCGGGGCGGAGGGATGGCTACACCTTC. This translates into CASSPGRRDGYTF.